Listed here are 21 T cell receptor beta chains from one sample, sequenced in a study of glioma-infiltrating T cells. The iRepertoire nested amplicon-rescue multiplex PCR amplified TCR alpha and beta CDR3s from RNA. TCRdb re-derived calls from the multiplex PCR reads in MiXCR, one entry per CDR3 protein. The sample shows around 99,000 distinct CDR3 sequences, 20% to 30% of them seen only once. Sequencing was performed on glioma tissue, nonneoplastic brain tissue, or PBMCs (not recorded which). The receptors come from a human donor with low-grade glioma or glioblastoma, undergoing nonglioma brain surgery, or in good health (not recorded which).

This clonotype was seen ten or more times. The CDR3 DNA follows: TGTGCCAGCAGGGAGGGGGTTAGCGAGCAGTACTTC. Amino acids: CASREGVSEQYF. V is TRBV6-1 and J is TRBJ2-7, with D possibly called TRBD1 or TRBD2 (6 bases each). The length of the CDR3 is 12 residues. Per the germline V gene, CDR1 is MNHNS and CDR2 is SASEGT. The V gene lost 6 bases and the J gene lost 6 bases, with 12 bases spanning the gap.

This clonotype was observed at least ten times. This chain joins TRBV18 and TRBJ2-5; unclear D gene. Looked up from germline, CDR1 is KGHSH and CDR2 is LQKENI. Deletions cut 4 bases from V and 2 bases from J, with 5 bases between. This CDR3 comprises 12 residues. This chain's CDR3 is CASSLSQETQYF. CDR3 DNA: TGTGCCAGCTCACTCTCTCAAGAGACCCAGTACTTC.

This clonotype appeared many times. J is TRBJ1-1 and V is TRBV12-3 or TRBV12-4, with 7 bases matching TRBD1. There are 14 residues in the CDR3. Unmatched junction bases numbered 11, after V lost 7 bases and J lost 6 bases. CDR3 residues: CASTIDQGGPEAFF. The DNA for the CDR3 is TGTGCCAGCACCATCGACCAAGGGGGCCCTGAAGCTTTCTTT.

In its sample, this clonotype was seen a few times. J is TRBJ2-7 and V is TRBV19; the D call may be TRBD1 or TRBD2 (5 bases each). The CDR3 consists of 14 residues. V lost 4 bases and J 3 bases, leaving 13 bases between the germline ends. Germline V lookup: CDR1 LNHDA, CDR2 SQIVND (reference sequence). Here the CDR3 DNA reads TGTGCCAGTAGTACGGGACGGGCGTTCTACGAGCAGTACTTC. Protein: CASSTGRAFYEQYF.

Remarks on this clonotype: The germline gene is not matched at one end of the junction; a read error may be the cause. This chain links TRBV4-3 with TRBJ1-2; no clear D. The CDR3 sequence is 15 residues long. Germline CDR1 reads LGHNA; CDR2 reads YSLEER. For the CDR3, the DNA is TGCGCCAGCAGCCAAGATAGGCCGGTGAACTATGGCAACACCTTC. Residues: CASSQDRPVNYGNTF.

This clonotype showed up many times. This rearrangement joins TRBV6-1 to TRBJ1-2; 10 bases line up with TRBD1. The germline gives CDR1 MNHNS, CDR2 SASEGT. This CDR3 comprises 16 residues. The J segment lost 5 bases and the V segment lost 5 bases, leaving 11 bases of the junction unmatched. The CDR3 sequence: CASSYSRTGGGYGYTF. The CDR3 region has the DNA TGTGCCAGCAGTTATTCCCGGACAGGGGGTGGGTATGGCTACACCTTC.

The sample holds many counts of this clonotype. The chain couples TRBV28 to TRBJ1-1; D remains unclear. The CDR3 consists of 13 residues. Trimming stripped 6 bases from V and 1 base from J, with 9 bases between. Germline V lookup: CDR1 MDHEN, CDR2 SYDVKM. Here the CDR3 DNA reads TGTGCCAGCAGCCGATACAAGAACACTGAAGCTTTCTTT. The encoded protein is CASSRYKNTEAFF.

The table lists this clonotype with many counts. This chain connects TRBV27 to TRBJ2-7; 7 bases align to TRBD2. The CDR3 runs to 15 residues. J gave up 4 bases and V 7 bases, and 13 bases lay outside the gene matches. The germline V gene encodes CDR1 MNHEY and CDR2 SMNVEV (reference sequence). The DNA for the CDR3 is TGTGCCAGCAAGGTGTCGGCTAGCGGCTTATACGAGCAGTACTTC. It is translated as CASKVSASGLYEQYF.

This clonotype was seen a handful of times. A read error may explain this, as a much larger clone is one base away. The chain combines TRBV18 with TRBJ2-1, with TRBD1 matching 8 bases. This CDR3 has 16 amino acids. The germline V gene encodes CDR1 KGHSH and CDR2 LQKENI. The CDR3: CASSPPVTGAYNGQFF. CDR3 nucleotides: TGTGCCAGCTCACCACCCGTGACAGGGGCCTACAATGGGCAGTTCTTC.

This rearrangement joins TRBV19 to TRBJ1-2, with D perhaps TRBD1 (5 bases). The CDR3 covers 13 residues. Trimming removed 6 bases from V and 4 bases from J, with 12 bases in between. CDR1 and CDR2 (germline): LNHDA, SQIVND (reference sequence). DNA for the CDR3: TGTGCCAGTAGACCCCAGGGATGCTATGGCTACACCTTC. Its protein is CASRPQGCYGYTF.

This clonotype was detected only a few times. The chain employs TRBV10-3 and TRBJ2-5, with D maybe TRBD2 (6 bases). The germline V and J ends were trimmed by 3 bases and 11 bases, with 10 bases remaining between them. This CDR3 region has 11 residues. Germline loops: CDR1 ENHRY, CDR2 SYGVKD. The CDR3: CAISENGLQYF. CDR3 DNA sequence: TGTGCCATCAGTGAAAACGGACTACAGTACTTC.

Only a few counts were recorded for this clonotype. CDR3 amino acids: CASSHSRKGQETQYF. Here the CDR3 DNA reads TGTGCCAGCAGCCATTCCAGGAAAGGCCAAGAGACCCAGTACTTC. The chain carries TRBV16 and TRBJ2-5; the D is unclear. V lost 3 bases to trimming and J lost 1 base, with 12 bases between them. Germline V lookup: CDR1 KGHSY, CDR2 FQNENV. The CDR3 runs to 15 residues.

This clonotype was found many times. The genes are TRBV6-2 or TRBV6-3 and TRBJ2-7; D perhaps matches TRBD2 (6 bases). CDR3 length: 13 amino acids. V was cut by 1 base and J by 3 bases, with 7 bases left in between. Germline CDR1 and CDR2: MNHEY and SVGEGT. For the CDR3, the DNA is TGTGCCAGCAGTTACTTGGAGGGCTACGAGCAGTACTTC. Protein sequence: CASSYLEGYEQYF.

This clonotype came up many times. The chain is built from TRBV18 and TRBJ2-1; 13 positions agree with TRBD2. The germline gives CDR1 KGHSH, CDR2 LQKENI. The CDR3 loop spans 15 amino acids. The ends lost 3 bases at V and 5 bases at J; junction bases unmatched: 1. CDR3 bases: TGTGCCAGCTCACCCGGGACTAGCGGGAACAATGAGCAGTTCTTC. Its protein product is CASSPGTSGNNEQFF.

The rearrangement links TRBV19 to TRBJ2-3; 8 nucleotides agree with TRBD1. V shed 5 bases and J 3 bases; nucleotides not matched to a gene: 4. The CDR3 totals 14 residues. Germline V lookup: CDR1 LNHDA, CDR2 SQIVND (reference sequence). The CDR3 protein is CASSRNRGTDTQYF. Written as DNA, the CDR3 is TGTGCCAGTAGTCGCAACAGGGGGACAGATACGCAGTATTTT.

This clonotype was seen a handful of times. Being one base from a much bigger clone, this may be a read error. The chain links TRBV18 to TRBJ2-7; D remains ambiguous. From germline, CDR1 is KGHSH and CDR2 LQKENI. The CDR3 sequence is 14 residues long. V lost 8 bases, J lost 0 bases, and 14 bases lay in between. CDR3 region: CASTRGSSSYEQYF. The CDR3 nucleotides are TGTGCCAGCACGCGCGGTTCAAGCTCCTACGAGCAGTACTTC.

V gene TRBV12-3 or TRBV12-4 combines with J gene TRBJ2-5; D might be TRBD1 (6 bases). Trimming cost V 6 bases and J 2 bases, with 16 bases left between them. The CDR3 has 15 residues. The CDR3 nucleotides are TGTGCCAGCAGGCCCTCCGGGACATATCAAGAGACCCAGTACTTC. It yields the protein CASRPSGTYQETQYF.

The V and J genes are TRBV2 and TRBJ1-5, with D perhaps TRBD1 (6 bases). Germline V lookup: CDR1 SNHLY, CDR2 FYNNEI. This CDR3 contains 13 residues. The chain's CDR3 is CGSEQGIRQPQHF. The CDR3 DNA follows: TGTGGCAGTGAACAGGGAATTCGGCAGCCCCAGCATTTT.

This sequence joins TRBV12-3 or TRBV12-4 and TRBJ1-1; D is perhaps TRBD1 (5 bases). The CDR3 contains 15 residues. V dropped 7 bases and J dropped 2 bases, with 17 bases sitting between them. CDR3 nucleotide sequence: TGTGCCAGCATCTCCATGGGTCGGGGCAACACTGAAGCTTTCTTT. Protein sequence: CASISMGRGNTEAFF.

With respect to this clonotype: Relative to the germline gene, one junction end is altered; a read error may explain this. The chain has TRBV6-1 and TRBJ2-1; D is possibly TRBD2 (6 bases). Germline CDR1 and CDR2: MNHNS and SASEGT. The CDR3 is 15 amino acids. CDR3 DNA sequence: TGTGCCAGCAGCCTTCTAGCGAGCTCCTACAATGAGCGGTTCTTC. Encoded protein: CASSLLASSYNERFF.

In this sample, this clonotype turned up many times. The chain combines TRBV7-8 with TRBJ1-5; TRBD1 matches at 7 bases. Germline V gene data show CDR1 as SGHVS and CDR2 as FQNEAQ. Trimming at V came to 4 bases and at J to 6 bases, leaving 12 bases not matched to a gene. The CDR3 contains 16 residues. The CDR3 DNA follows: TGTGCCAGCAGCTCCCGGACAGGCAAGCTGAGTCAGCCCCAGCATTTT. It specifies CASSSRTGKLSQPQHF.